This T cell receptor (beta chain) was captured in a study of CD8 T cells in Susac syndrome (dated by TCRdb to about 2019). For the wider study: Whether CD8+ T cell activation and differentiation in Susac syndrome was antigen driven was tested using repertoire sequencing.

The CDR3 runs 15 amino acids, cysteine and phenylalanine included. Of all the DNA, just the CDR3 is kept, 45 bases in frame from base 1. The germline V gene supplies CDR1 SGHRS and CDR2 YFSETQ. From V the trimming removes 3 bases and from J it removes 3 bases, while the gene matches leave 5 bases of the junction unaccounted for. Peripheral blood CD8+ and CD4+ T cells from healthy donors, Susac syndrome patients and multiple sclerosis patients were profiled using high-throughput TCR beta sequencing. Healthy donors were included as age- and sex-matched controls. CD8+ TEMRA cells were enriched by FACS, while bulk CD8+ and CD4+ T cells were purified by magnetic negative isolation. Blood was drawn into EDTA tubes, processed within 24 hours, and PBMCs were isolated by density gradient centrifugation. PBMCs intended for TCR sequencing were cryopreserved in liquid nitrogen and thawed later in a water bath at 37 degrees C. A purity of at least 90% was achieved for sorted or isolated CD4+, CD8+ and CD8+ TEMRA cells.

For this clonotype: Its antigen has not been determined. Base qualities are not at hand, and no much larger clone is one base apart.

The paper as a whole reports these results and caveats: The number of individuals in the TCR sequencing and HLA analysis was recognized as being relatively small.

RNA was extracted using the RNeasy kit, and about 0.45 to 1 ug of the RNA was reverse transcribed with random hexamers. The immunoSEQ multiplex PCR assay, covering 54 Vbeta and 13 Jbeta segments, was used to amplify TCR beta CDR3 regions. Bias from PCR amplification was corrected by using a synthetic template baseline for primer optimization and for computational correction. The study's own analysis went as follows. Only productive sequences were kept, with reads annotated to V, D and J genes according to IMGT and analyzed in immunoSEQ Analyzer. To calculate clonality, Shannon entropy was normalized by log2 of the number of productive unique sequences and then subtracted from one. For each patient and control, public and private clones were evaluated within the 100 most prevalent clones. Clones were defined as Susac-specific if absent from the healthy and MS cohorts, from 1052 published viral clones and from other ImmuneACCESS disease sequences. Starting from the raw public reads, TCRdb applied fastp trimming at Q25, assembled clones with MiXCR and retained in-frame beta chains. Rows with a matching CDR3 protein are joined into one entry that keeps the most common DNA and genes. Here the V and J calls rest on TCRdb's processing, not on the authors' analysis. This sample has over 100,000 distinct CDR3 sequences in its table, and about 95% of those were observed once. The ten largest account for 0.096% of the sample.

The clonotype comes from a human donor in good health. This chain is built from TRBV5-1 and TRBJ2-2; TRBD1 agrees with 7 junctional bases. Sequencing was carried out using CD4+ T cells from PBMCs. The CDR3 reads CASSSRGRDTGELFF. Read as DNA, the sequence is TGCGCCAGCAGCTCAAGGGGGCGCGACACCGGGGAGCTGTTTTTT.